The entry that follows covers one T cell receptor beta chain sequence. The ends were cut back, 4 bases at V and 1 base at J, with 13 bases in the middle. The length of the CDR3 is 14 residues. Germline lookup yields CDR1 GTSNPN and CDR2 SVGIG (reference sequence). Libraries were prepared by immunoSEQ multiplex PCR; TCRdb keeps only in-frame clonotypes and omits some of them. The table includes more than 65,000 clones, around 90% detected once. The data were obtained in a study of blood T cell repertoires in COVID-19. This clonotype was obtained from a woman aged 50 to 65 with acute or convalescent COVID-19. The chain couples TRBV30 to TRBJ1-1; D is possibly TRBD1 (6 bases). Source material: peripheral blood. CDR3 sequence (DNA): TGTGCCTGGACCCTCGGACAGCGGAACACTGAAGCTTTCTTT. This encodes CAWTLGQRNTEAFF.